A selection of T cell receptor beta chains follows, all from one sample in a study of PD-1 blockade in mismatch repair-deficient tumors. Repertoires were generated with immunoSEQ multiplex PCR, while TCRdb's copy carries only in-frame clones and drops some. In the table there are about 68,000 clones, 70% to 80% of which are singletons. The sample in question was peripheral blood, obtained 2 weeks after starting pembrolizumab. The receptors come from an adult with mismatch repair-deficient cancer. Each CDR3 is given with its conserved first and last residue. A D gene is named only where the DNA matches it firmly. Only part of the rows carry a size: once, few, many, or a class if the clone is expanded.

j_call,d_call,clone_size,v_call,cdr3_nt,cdr3_aa
TRBJ1-2,-,few,TRBV5-4,TGTGCCAGCAGCTTGTACGGGGAAGGGGGCTACACCTTC,CASSLYGEGGYTF
TRBJ2-1,-,-,TRBV7-8,TGTGCCAGCAGCATACCCGGGAGCCAGGTGTTCTTC,CASSIPGSQVFF
TRBJ2-7,TRBD2,-,TRBV30,TGTGCCTGGAGTTGGGTAGCGGGAGGAATTCCTGCTTACGAGCAGTACTTC,CAWSWVAGGIPAYEQYF
TRBJ2-1,TRBD2,-,TRBV18,TGTGCCAGCTCACCGAGAACTAGCGGATACAATGAGCAGTTCTTC,CASSPRTSGYNEQFF
TRBJ1-1,TRBD1,-,TRBV29-1,TGCAGCGTCGGACAGGGGGCGACTGAAGCTTTCTTT,CSVGQGATEAFF
TRBJ2-7,-,-,TRBV29-1,TGCAGCGTTGAAGAAGGGGAGCAGTACTTC,CSVEEGEQYF
TRBJ2-7,TRBD2,-,TRBV5-6,TGTGCCAGCAGCTCCGGACTAGCGGTGGCCTACGAGCAGTACTTC,CASSSGLAVAYEQYF
TRBJ1-5,TRBD1,few,TRBV19,TGTGCCAGTCAATGGAACCAGGGGGCCGGTCAGCCCCAGCATTTT,CASQWNQGAGQPQHF
TRBJ2-7,-,-,TRBV4-1,TGCGCCAGCAGCCCAAGTACAGGGGGAGGGTACGAGCAGTACTTC,CASSPSTGGGYEQYF
TRBJ2-3,-,-,TRBV7-2,TGTGCCAGCAGCTTAATGGGACGGAGCACAGATACGCAGTATTTT,CASSLMGRSTDTQYF
TRBJ2-5,-,-,TRBV28,TGTGCCAGCAGTTGGGGTGTGGTAGTCCTCCAAGAGACCCAGTACTTC,CASSWGVVVLQETQYF
TRBJ2-1,-,few,TRBV15,TGTGCCACCAGCAGAGGCAGGGGGGAGAGGCAGTTCTTC,CATSRGRGERQFF
TRBJ1-5,-,-,TRBV11-2,TGTGCCAGCAGTCAGGGACGGGTCCAGCCCCAGCATTTT,CASSQGRVQPQHF
TRBJ1-2,TRBD1,-,TRBV5-4,TGTGCCAGCAGCTTGCAGGGACAGCATGGCTACACCTTC,CASSLQGQHGYTF
TRBJ2-2,TRBD2,-,TRBV7-2,TGTGCCAGCAGCTTTGGACTAGCTTTAGGCGGGGAGCTGTTTTTT,CASSFGLALGGELFF
TRBJ2-7,-,-,TRBV19,TGTGCCAGTAGCGGAGGAGGAGGTCCGTACGAGCAGTACTTC,CASSGGGGPYEQYF
TRBJ1-4,-,-,TRBV29-1,TGCAGCGTGGCAGACATGAGAACTAATGAAAAACTGTTTTTT,CSVADMRTNEKLFF
TRBJ2-1,TRBD2,-,TRBV9,TGTGCCAGCAGCGTAGCTAGCGGGAGCGTAAATGAGCAGTTCTTC,CASSVASGSVNEQFF
TRBJ2-1,-,-,TRBV19,TGTGCCAGTACAGGGTCCAATGAGCAGTTCTTC,CASTGSNEQFF
TRBJ2-7,TRBD1,-,TRBV7-9,TGTGCCAGCAGCCATGGACAGGGCTCCTACGAGCAGTACTTC,CASSHGQGSYEQYF
TRBJ1-1,TRBD1,-,TRBV7-6,TGTGCCAGCAGACTAGACGGGACAGGGGGATCTGGCACTGAAGCTTTCTTT,CASRLDGTGGSGTEAFF
TRBJ1-5,-,-,TRBV2,TGTGCCAGCAAGGATAGCAATCAGCCCCAGCATTTT,CASKDSNQPQHF
TRBJ1-4,-,-,TRBV5-6,TGTGCCAGCAGCTTGGGGGCACAGTCTTTGGATGAAAAACTGTTTTTT,CASSLGAQSLDEKLFF
TRBJ2-2,TRBD2,-,TRBV27,TGTGCCAGCAGTTTAGGGACTAGCGTTACGAACACCGGGGAGCTGTTTTTT,CASSLGTSVTNTGELFF
TRBJ2-4,-,-,TRBV6-5,TGTGCCAGCAGTACGGGGACGGGGGCCAAAAACATTCAGTACTTC,CASSTGTGAKNIQYF
TRBJ2-1,TRBD2,-,TRBV7-9,TGTGCCAGCAGCCCCGCTAGCGGGAGGGCCAACAATGAGCAGTTCTTC,CASSPASGRANNEQFF
TRBJ2-7,TRBD1,-,TRBV10-1,TGCGCCAGTGGGGACAGATCCTACGAGCAGTACTTC,CASGDRSYEQYF
TRBJ1-2,-,-,TRBV6-5,TGTGCCAGCAGTGGGGGGACTAACTATGGCTACACCTTC,CASSGGTNYGYTF
TRBJ1-3,TRBD1,-,TRBV6-1,TGTGCCAGCAGTGAAACACTAGGACAGGGCTTTGGAAACACCATATATTTT,CASSETLGQGFGNTIYF
TRBJ2-7,TRBD1,once,TRBV27,TGTGCCAGCAGCCGGACAGGGGGCGGGTACGAGCAGTACTTC,CASSRTGGGYEQYF
TRBJ2-1,-,-,TRBV6-5,TGTGCCAGCAGTTACGGGGCCGGGGACAATGAGCAGTTCTTC,CASSYGAGDNEQFF
TRBJ2-2,-,-,TRBV19,TGTGCCAGCCACATCGGGCGTAACACCGGGGAGCTGTTTTTT,CASHIGRNTGELFF
TRBJ1-3,-,-,TRBV29-1,TGCAGCGTTGAGTTCTGGGGCTCTGGAAACACCATATATTTT,CSVEFWGSGNTIYF
TRBJ2-5,-,-,TRBV9,TGTGCCAGCAGCGTAGGCGCGGGCCTAGGAGAGACCCAGTACTTC,CASSVGAGLGETQYF
TRBJ2-1,TRBD2,-,TRBV6-6,TGTGCCAGCAGTTATGGACTAGCGGGTAATGAGCAGTTCTTC,CASSYGLAGNEQFF
TRBJ2-7,-,-,TRBV30,TGTGCCTGGGCTAGAGACCGGCGCTACGAGCAGTACTTC,CAWARDRRYEQYF